The sequence of this T cell receptor (beta chain) was determined in a study of blood T cell repertoires in COVID-19. Trimming shortened V by 4 bases and J by 4 bases, and 13 bases separated the two germline ends. CDR3 size: 14 residues. Looked up from germline, CDR1 is LGHNA and CDR2 is YSLEER. Seattle researchers signed up patients amid active infection and tracked them longitudinally. Study processing details: From reference gene primer amplification, estimates of nucleated cell counts were derived. TCRdb's table, derived via immunoSEQ multiplex PCR, lists solely in-frame clones and lacks some. Clone size and the V and J calls come from that table; the DNA yielded D and trimming. Among 100,000 or so clones listed, approximately 92% were seen once.

This receptor was identified in a woman between 45 and 60 years old with COVID-19, enrolled during active disease. Sequenced sample: peripheral blood. The chain links TRBV4-3 to TRBJ1-2; possible D gene TRBD1, 5 bases. CDR3 nucleotide sequence: TGCGCCAGCAGCCCCTCGGAAGGGGCCTATGGCTACACCTTC. Its protein is CASSPSEGAYGYTF.